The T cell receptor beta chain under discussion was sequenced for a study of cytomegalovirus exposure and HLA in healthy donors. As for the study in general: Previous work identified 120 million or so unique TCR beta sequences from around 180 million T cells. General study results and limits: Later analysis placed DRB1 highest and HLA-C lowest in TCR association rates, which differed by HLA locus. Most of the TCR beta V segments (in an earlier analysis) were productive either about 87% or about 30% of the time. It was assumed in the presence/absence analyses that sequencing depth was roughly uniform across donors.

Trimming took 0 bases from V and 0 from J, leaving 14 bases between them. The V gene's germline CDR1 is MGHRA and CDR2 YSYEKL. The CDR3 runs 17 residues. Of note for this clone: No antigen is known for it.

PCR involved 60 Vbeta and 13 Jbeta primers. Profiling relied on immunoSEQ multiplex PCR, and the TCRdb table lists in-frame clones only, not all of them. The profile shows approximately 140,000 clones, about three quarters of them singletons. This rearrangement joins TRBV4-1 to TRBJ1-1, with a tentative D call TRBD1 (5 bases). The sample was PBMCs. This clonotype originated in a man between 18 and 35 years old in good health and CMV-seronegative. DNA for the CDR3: TGCGCCAGCAGCCAAGATTCGGGGGGGGTTCTGAACACTGAAGCTTTCTTT. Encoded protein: CASSQDSGGVLNTEAFF.